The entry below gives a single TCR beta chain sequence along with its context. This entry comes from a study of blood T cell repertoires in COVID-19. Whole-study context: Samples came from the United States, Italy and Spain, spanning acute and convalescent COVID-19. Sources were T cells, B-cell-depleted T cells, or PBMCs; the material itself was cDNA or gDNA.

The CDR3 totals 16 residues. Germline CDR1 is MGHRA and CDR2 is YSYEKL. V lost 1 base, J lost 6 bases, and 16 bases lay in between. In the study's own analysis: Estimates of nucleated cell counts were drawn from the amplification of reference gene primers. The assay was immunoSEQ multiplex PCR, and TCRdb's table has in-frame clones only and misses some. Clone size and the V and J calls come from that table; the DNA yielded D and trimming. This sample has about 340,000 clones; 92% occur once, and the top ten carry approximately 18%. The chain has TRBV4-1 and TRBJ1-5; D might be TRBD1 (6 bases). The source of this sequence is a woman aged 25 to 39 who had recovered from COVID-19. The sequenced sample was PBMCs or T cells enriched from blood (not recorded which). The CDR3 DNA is TGCGCCAGCAGCCAAGTCTTACAGGGTAGGGGTCAGCCCCAGCATTTT. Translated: CASSQVLQGRGQPQHF.